This T cell receptor (beta chain) was sequenced in a study of T cell repertoires in cytomegalovirus infection. This clonotype was seen a few times. The antigen remains undetermined. Via MiXCR, TCRdb re-called the reads, giving one row per CDR3 protein. This table holds 340,000 or so distinct CDR3 sequences, around 25% found once. General study points: Using cumulative public TCR beta family frequency, the authors identified those who carried CMV together with the relevant HLA.

The CDR3 contains 16 residues. Germline V gene data show CDR1 as MGHRA and CDR2 as YSYEKL. The V and J ends lost 3 bases and 0 bases, in that order; junction bases with no gene match: 6. This receptor was identified in a human donor in good health (CMV status not recorded). Some clones in this sample may be carry-over from other donors' samples. The sample in question was cultured PBMCs, obtained from culture after CMV antigen stimulation. The V gene is TRBV4-1, the J gene TRBJ1-1; 8 nucleotides match TRBD1. CDR3 in DNA: TGCGCCAGCAGCCAGATAGGACAGGGAATGAACACTGAAGCTTTCTTT. This codes for CASSQIGQGMNTEAFF.